This TCR beta chain was sequenced during a study of T cell responses to AZD1222 COVID-19 vaccine. Study details: Second-dose schedules of about 4 or about 12 weeks were combined.

The ends lost 1 base at V and 5 bases at J; junction bases unmatched: 10. Germline CDR1 reads LNHNV; CDR2 reads YYDKDF (reference sequence). The CDR3 consists of 17 residues. TCRdb's table, derived via immunoSEQ multiplex PCR, lists solely in-frame clones and lacks some. The data contain about 120,000 clones, about 88% of them singletons. This receptor was identified in an adult in good health. J is TRBJ2-1 and V is TRBV15; 8 nucleotides align to TRBD2. The source was peripheral blood, collected on day 0 of AZD1222 vaccination. CDR3 in DNA: TGTGCCACCAGCAGAGGAGGGCCGGGGGGGCTAGACAATGAGCAGTTCTTC. This encodes CATSRGGPGGLDNEQFF.